This T cell receptor beta chain was obtained from a study of blood T cell repertoires in COVID-19. Across the whole study: Samples representing acute and convalescent COVID-19 were sourced from the United States, Italy and Spain. Sources were T cells, B-cell-depleted T cells, or PBMCs; the material itself was cDNA or gDNA.

Germline V lookup: CDR1 SEHNR, CDR2 FQNEAQ (reference sequence). V lost 3 bases, J lost 5 bases, and 16 bases lay in between. This CDR3 is built from 16 residues. Study processing details: Reference gene primer amplification yielded estimated nucleated cell counts. Using immunoSEQ multiplex PCR, the repertoire was profiled, and TCRdb retains in-frame clones only, with some absent. V, J and clone size were drawn from that table, and D and trimming were deduced from the DNA. The sample contains over 200,000 clones, around 88% of which appear only once. The source of this sequence is a man between 18 and 35 years old with active or convalescent COVID-19. The chain uses TRBV7-9 and TRBJ1-4; D possibly corresponds to TRBD1 (6 bases). Sequencing was performed on peripheral blood. The CDR3 bases are TGTGCCAGCAGCTTCTTCGCCCAGGGGAAAAATGAAAAACTGTTTTTT. Protein product: CASSFFAQGKNEKLFF. The full variable domain, with the rest looked up from reference TRBV7-9 and TRBJ1-4, is DTGVSQNPRHKITKRGQNVTFRCDPISEHNRLYWYRQTLGQGPEFLTYFQNEAQLEKSRLLSDRFSAERPKGSFSTLEIQRTEQGDSAMYLCASSFFAQGKNEKLFFGSGTQLSVL.